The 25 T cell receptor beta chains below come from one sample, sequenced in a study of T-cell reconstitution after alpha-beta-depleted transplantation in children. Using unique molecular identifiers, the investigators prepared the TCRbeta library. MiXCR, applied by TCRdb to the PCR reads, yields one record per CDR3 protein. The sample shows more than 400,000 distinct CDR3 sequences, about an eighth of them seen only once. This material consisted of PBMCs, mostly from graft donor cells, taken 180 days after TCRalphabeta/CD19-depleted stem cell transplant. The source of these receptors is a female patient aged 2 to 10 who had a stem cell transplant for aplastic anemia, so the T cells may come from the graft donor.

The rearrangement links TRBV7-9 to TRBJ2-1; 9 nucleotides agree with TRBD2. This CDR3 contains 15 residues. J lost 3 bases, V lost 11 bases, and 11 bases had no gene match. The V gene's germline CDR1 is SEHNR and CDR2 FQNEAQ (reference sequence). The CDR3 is CAGRPEAGGYNEQFF. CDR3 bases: TGTGCCGGGAGGCCCGAAGCGGGAGGCTACAATGAGCAGTTCTTC.

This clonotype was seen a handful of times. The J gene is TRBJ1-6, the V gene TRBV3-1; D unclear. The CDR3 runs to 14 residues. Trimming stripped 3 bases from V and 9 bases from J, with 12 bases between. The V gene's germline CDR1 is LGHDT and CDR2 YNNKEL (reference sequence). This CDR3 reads CASSQVEGASPLHF. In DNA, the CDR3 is TGTGCCAGCAGCCAGGTGGAGGGTGCTTCACCCCTCCACTTT.

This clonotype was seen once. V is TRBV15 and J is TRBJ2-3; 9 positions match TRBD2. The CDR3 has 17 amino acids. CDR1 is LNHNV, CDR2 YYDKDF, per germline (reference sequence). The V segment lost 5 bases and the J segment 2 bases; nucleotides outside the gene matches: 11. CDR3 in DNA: TGTGCCACCAGCGGCTTCACGACTAGCGGACTCACAGATACGCAGTATTTT. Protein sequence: CATSGFTTSGLTDTQYF. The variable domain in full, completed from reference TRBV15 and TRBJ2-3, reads DAMVIQNPRYQVTQFGKPVTLSCSQTLNHNVMYWYQQKSSQAPKLLFHYYDKDFNNEADTPDNFQSRRPNTSFCFLDIRSPGLGDTAMYLCATSGFTTSGLTDTQYFGPGTRLTVL.

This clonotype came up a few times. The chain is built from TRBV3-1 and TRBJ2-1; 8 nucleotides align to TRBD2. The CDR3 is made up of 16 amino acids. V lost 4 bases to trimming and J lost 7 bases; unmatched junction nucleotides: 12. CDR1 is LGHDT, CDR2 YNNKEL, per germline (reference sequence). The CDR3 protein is CASSLDKREIGNEQFF. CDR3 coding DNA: TGTGCCAGCAGCCTTGACAAGCGGGAGATTGGAAATGAGCAGTTCTTC.

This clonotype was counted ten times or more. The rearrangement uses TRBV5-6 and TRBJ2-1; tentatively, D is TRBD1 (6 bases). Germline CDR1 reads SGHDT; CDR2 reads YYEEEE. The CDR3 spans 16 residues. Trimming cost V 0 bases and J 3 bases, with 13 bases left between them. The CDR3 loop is CASSLARGSLYNEQFF. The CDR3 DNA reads TGTGCCAGCAGCTTGGCCAGGGGTTCCCTCTACAATGAGCAGTTCTTC.

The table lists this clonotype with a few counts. CDR3 loop: CSVVRLAGGPGETQYF. DNA of the CDR3: TGCAGCGTTGTGAGACTAGCGGGAGGGCCGGGGGAGACCCAGTACTTC. V gene TRBV29-1 combines with J gene TRBJ2-5, with 14 bases lining up with TRBD2. The CDR3 totals 16 residues. Germline V CDR1 and CDR2: SQVTM, ANQGSEA. V lost 4 bases to trimming and J lost 5 bases; unmatched junction nucleotides: 9.

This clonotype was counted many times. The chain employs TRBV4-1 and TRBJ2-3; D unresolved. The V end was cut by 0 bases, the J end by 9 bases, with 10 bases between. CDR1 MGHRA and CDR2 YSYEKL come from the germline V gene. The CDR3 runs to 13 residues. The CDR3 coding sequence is TGCGCCAGCAGCCAAGATCTTCTCGTCACGCAGTATTTT. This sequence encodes CASSQDLLVTQYF.

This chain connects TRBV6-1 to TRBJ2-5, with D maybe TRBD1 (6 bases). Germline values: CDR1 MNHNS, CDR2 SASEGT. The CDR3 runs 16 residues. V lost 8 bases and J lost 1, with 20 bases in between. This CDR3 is CASLFRGASFQETQYF. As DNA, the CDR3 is TGTGCCAGCCTCTTCAGGGGTGCTAGCTTCCAAGAGACCCAGTACTTC.

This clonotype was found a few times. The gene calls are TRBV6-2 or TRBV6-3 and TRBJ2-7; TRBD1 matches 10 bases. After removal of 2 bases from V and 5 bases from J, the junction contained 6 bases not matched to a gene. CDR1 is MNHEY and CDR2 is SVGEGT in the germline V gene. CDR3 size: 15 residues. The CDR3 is CASSYGRTGGHEQYF. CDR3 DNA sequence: TGTGCCAGCAGTTACGGGAGGACAGGGGGTCACGAGCAGTACTTC.

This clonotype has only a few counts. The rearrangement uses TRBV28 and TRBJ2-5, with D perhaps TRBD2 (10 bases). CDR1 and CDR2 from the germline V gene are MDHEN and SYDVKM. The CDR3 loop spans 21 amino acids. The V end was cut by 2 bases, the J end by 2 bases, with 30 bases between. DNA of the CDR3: TGTGCCAGCAGTTTACAGGCCCGTGGGACAGGGTCTAGCGGGGGACAAGAGACCCAGTACTTC. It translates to CASSLQARGTGSSGGQETQYF.

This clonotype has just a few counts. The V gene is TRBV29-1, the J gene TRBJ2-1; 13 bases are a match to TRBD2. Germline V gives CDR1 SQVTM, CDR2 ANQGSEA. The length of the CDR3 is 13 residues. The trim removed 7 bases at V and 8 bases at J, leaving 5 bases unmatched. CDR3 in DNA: TGCAGCGCCTGGACTAGCGGGAGCCATGAGCAGTTCTTC. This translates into CSAWTSGSHEQFF.

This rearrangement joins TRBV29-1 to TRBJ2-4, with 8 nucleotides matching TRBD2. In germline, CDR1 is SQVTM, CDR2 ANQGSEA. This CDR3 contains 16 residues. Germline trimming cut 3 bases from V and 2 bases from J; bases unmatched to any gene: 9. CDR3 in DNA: TGCAGCGTTGAGATGCAGGGCGGGAGGACCAAAAACATTCAGTACTTC. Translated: CSVEMQGGRTKNIQYF.

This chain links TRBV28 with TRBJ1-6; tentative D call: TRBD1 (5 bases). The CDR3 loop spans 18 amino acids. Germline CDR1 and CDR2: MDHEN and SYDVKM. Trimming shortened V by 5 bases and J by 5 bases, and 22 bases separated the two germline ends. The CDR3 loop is CASSAPVGVRYDNSPLHF. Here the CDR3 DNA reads TGTGCCAGCAGTGCCCCGGTAGGGGTACGCTATGATAATTCACCCCTCCACTTT.

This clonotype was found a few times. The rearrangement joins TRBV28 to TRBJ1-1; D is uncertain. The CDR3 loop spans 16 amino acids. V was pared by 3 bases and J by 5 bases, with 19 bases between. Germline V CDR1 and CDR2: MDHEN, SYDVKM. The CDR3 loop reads CASSFIMSIGDTEAFF. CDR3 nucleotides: TGTGCCAGCAGTTTCATTATGAGTATCGGGGATACTGAAGCTTTCTTT.

The CDR3 nucleotides are TGTGCCAGCAGGCAGGGATCCTACGAGCAGTACTTC. Amino acid sequence: CASRQGSYEQYF. The chain combines TRBV27 with TRBJ2-7; tentative D call: TRBD1 (5 bases). Trimming removed 6 bases at V and 1 base at J, with 7 bases between. The length of the CDR3 is 12 residues. Germline V lookup: CDR1 MNHEY, CDR2 SMNVEV (reference sequence).

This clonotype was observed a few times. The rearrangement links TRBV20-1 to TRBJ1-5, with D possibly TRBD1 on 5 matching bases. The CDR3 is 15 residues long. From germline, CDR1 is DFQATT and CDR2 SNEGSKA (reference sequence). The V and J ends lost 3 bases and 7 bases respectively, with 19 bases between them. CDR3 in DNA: TGCAGTGCTAGCCGGATGGCTCGGGGCGGGCAGCCCCAGCATTTT. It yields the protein CSASRMARGGQPQHF.

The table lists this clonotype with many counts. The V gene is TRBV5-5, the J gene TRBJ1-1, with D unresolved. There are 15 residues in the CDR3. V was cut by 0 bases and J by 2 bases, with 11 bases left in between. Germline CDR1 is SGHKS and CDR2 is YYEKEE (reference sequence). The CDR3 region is CASSLVGRSNTEAFF. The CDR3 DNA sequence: TGTGCCAGCAGCTTGGTGGGCAGGTCTAACACTGAAGCTTTCTTT.

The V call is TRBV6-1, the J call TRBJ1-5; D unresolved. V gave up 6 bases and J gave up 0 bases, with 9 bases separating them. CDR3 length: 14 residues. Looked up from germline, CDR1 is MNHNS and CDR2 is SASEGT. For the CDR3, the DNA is TGTGCCAGCAGCCGGCAGTTTAGCAATCAGCCCCAGCATTTT. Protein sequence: CASSRQFSNQPQHF.

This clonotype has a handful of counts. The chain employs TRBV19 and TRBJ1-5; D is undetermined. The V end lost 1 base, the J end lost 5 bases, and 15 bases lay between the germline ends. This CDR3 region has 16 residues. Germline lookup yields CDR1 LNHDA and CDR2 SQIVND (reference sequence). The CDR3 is CASSIVPKIFDQPQHF. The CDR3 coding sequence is TGTGCCAGTAGTATAGTCCCGAAAATTTTTGATCAGCCCCAGCATTTT.

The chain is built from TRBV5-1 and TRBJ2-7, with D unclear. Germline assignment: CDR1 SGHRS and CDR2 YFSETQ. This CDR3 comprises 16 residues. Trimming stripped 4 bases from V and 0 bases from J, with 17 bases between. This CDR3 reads CASSPRTDPLSYEQYF. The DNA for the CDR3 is TGCGCCAGCAGCCCCCGGACGGACCCTCTCTCCTACGAGCAGTACTTC.

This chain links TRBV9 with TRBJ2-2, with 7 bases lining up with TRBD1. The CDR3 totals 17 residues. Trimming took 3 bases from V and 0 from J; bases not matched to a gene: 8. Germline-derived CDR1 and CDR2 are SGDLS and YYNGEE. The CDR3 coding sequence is TGTGCCAGCAGCGGCCGGGACAGCATCACGAACACCGGGGAGCTGTTTTTT. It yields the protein CASSGRDSITNTGELFF.

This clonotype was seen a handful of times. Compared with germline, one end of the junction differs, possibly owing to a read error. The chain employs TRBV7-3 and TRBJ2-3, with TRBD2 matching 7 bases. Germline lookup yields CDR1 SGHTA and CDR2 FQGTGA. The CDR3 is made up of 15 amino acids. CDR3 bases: TGTGCCAGCAGCGTAACTAGCGCAATCGCAGATACGCAGTATTTT. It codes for CASSVTSAIADTQYF.

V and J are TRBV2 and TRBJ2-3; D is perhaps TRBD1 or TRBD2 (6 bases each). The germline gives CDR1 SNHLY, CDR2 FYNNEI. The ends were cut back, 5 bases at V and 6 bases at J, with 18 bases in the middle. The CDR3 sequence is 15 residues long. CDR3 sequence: CASSQQRGERDTQYF. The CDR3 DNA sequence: TGTGCCAGCAGTCAACAGAGGGGGGAGAGGGATACGCAGTATTTT.

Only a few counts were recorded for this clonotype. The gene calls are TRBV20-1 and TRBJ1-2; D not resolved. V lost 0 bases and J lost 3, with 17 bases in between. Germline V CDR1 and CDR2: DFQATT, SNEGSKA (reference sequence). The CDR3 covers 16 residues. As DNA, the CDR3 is TGCAGTGCTAGAGACAACCTTCATCGAGATTACTATGGCTACACCTTC. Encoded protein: CSARDNLHRDYYGYTF.

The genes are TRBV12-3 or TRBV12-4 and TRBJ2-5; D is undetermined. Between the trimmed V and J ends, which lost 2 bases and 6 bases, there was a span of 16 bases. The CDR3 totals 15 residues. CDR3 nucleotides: TGTGCCAGCAGTTTAACCGATGTGGGTCAGCAGACCCAGTACTTC. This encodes CASSLTDVGQQTQYF.